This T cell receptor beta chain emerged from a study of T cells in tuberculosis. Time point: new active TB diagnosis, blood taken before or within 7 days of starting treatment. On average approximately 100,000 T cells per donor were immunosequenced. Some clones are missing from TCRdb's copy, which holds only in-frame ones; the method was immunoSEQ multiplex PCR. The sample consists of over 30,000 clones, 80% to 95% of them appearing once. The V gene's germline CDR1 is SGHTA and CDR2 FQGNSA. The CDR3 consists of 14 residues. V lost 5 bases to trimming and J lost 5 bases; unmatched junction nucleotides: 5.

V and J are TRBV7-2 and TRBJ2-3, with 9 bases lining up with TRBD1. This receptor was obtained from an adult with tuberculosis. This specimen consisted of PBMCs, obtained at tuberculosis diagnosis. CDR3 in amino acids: CASSQGTGIDTQYF. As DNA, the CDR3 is TGTGCCAGCAGCCAAGGGACAGGGATAGATACGCAGTATTTT.